Shown below are 27 T cell receptor beta chains from a single sample sequenced in a study of CD8 T cells in Susac syndrome. The authors reverse transcribed about 0.5 to 1 ug RNA with random hexamers. MiXCR, applied by TCRdb to the immunoSEQ multiplex PCR reads, yields one record per CDR3 protein. The table has around 220,000 distinct CDR3 sequences, approximately 90% seen once. Sequenced material: CD8+ T cells from PBMCs. These receptor sequences come from a human donor with multiple sclerosis.

The chain carries TRBV5-4 and TRBJ2-1; D call uncertain. Germline CDR1 reads SGHNT; CDR2 reads YYREEE (reference sequence). V lost 2 bases, J lost 6 bases, and 15 bases lay in between. The CDR3 has 15 residues. The CDR3 DNA reads TGTGCCAGCAGCTTTGCGACCCTGATCGGCAATGAGCAGTTCTTC. Its translation: CASSFATLIGNEQFF.

The chain carries TRBV29-1 and TRBJ2-1; 14 nucleotides line up with TRBD2. The CDR3 totals 19 residues. CDR1 and CDR2 from the germline V gene are SQVTM and ANQGSEA. Losses at the gene ends were 3 bases for V and 0 bases for J; bases not matched to a gene: 10. CDR3 residues: CSVEGPETSGRASYNEQFF. For the CDR3, the DNA is TGCAGCGTTGAGGGGCCCGAGACTAGCGGGAGGGCCTCCTACAATGAGCAGTTCTTC.

The chain is built from TRBV9 and TRBJ1-1, with D unresolved. The V and J ends lost 3 bases and 3 bases respectively, with 9 bases between them. CDR1 is SGDLS, CDR2 YYNGEE, per germline. The CDR3 loop spans 13 amino acids. CDR3 nucleotides: TGTGCCAGCAGCGGAGCATGGGACACTGAAGCTTTCTTT. This codes for CASSGAWDTEAFF.

The genes are TRBV29-1 and TRBJ1-2, with D uncertain. Trimming took off 4 bases at V and 3 bases at J, with 6 bases between the two ends. The germline V gene encodes CDR1 SQVTM and CDR2 ANQGSEA. The CDR3 has 11 residues. CDR3 sequence (DNA): TGCAGCGTTGGGGGAGACTATGGCTACACCTTC. Protein: CSVGGDYGYTF.

The J gene is TRBJ2-4, the V gene TRBV12-3 or TRBV12-4; tentative D call: TRBD2 (5 bases). Trimming took off 3 bases at V and 2 bases at J, with 8 bases between the two ends. The CDR3 contains 14 residues. The CDR3 sequence is CASSFTDSKNIQYF. For the CDR3, the DNA is TGTGCCAGCAGTTTTACGGACTCCAAAAACATTCAGTACTTC.

This chain connects TRBV13 to TRBJ2-3; TRBD2 matches at 12 bases. The length of the CDR3 is 18 residues. With V trimmed by 3 bases and J by 6 bases, 13 bases remained unmatched. In germline, CDR1 is PRHDT, CDR2 FYEKMQ (reference sequence). The CDR3 bases are TGTGCCAGCAGCTTCGGAGCTGGACTAGCGGGAAGGAGGGATACGCAGTATTTT. The encoded protein is CASSFGAGLAGRRDTQYF.

V gene TRBV12-3 or TRBV12-4 combines with J gene TRBJ1-6; tentative D call: TRBD1 (5 bases). V lost 5 bases and J lost 8, with 19 bases in between. This CDR3 has 16 residues. The CDR3 bases are TGTGCCAGCAGTCTAGGGGTGACGGGAGGAGATTCACCCCTCCACTTT. This codes for CASSLGVTGGDSPLHF.

The chain is built from TRBV29-1 and TRBJ2-1; tentatively, D is TRBD1 (7 bases). Trimming stripped 7 bases from V and 7 bases from J, with 14 bases between. CDR1 is SQVTM, CDR2 ANQGSEA, per germline. This CDR3 region has 12 residues. CDR3: CSATTGRNEQFF. As DNA, the CDR3 is TGCAGCGCAACGACAGGGAGGAATGAGCAGTTCTTC.

The rearrangement joins TRBV7-9 to TRBJ1-2; D uncertain. The germline gives CDR1 SEHNR, CDR2 FQNEAQ (reference sequence). With 5 bases removed from V and 8 bases from J, the gap between germline ends came to 15 bases. This CDR3 is 13 amino acids long. CDR3 residues: CASSVPWSEGYTF. As DNA, the CDR3 is TGTGCCAGCAGCGTGCCGTGGTCGGAAGGCTACACCTTC.

The V and J genes are TRBV27 and TRBJ1-1; D ambiguous. CDR3 length equals 13 residues. Looked up from germline, CDR1 is MNHEY and CDR2 is SMNVEV (reference sequence). Trimming cost V 4 bases and J 0 bases, with 6 bases left between them. The CDR3 is CASSWQVNTEAFF. The CDR3, as DNA: TGTGCCAGCAGTTGGCAGGTGAACACTGAAGCTTTCTTT.

The genes are TRBV5-4 and TRBJ1-2; D is uncertain. CDR3 length: 13 amino acids. The V and J ends lost 0 bases and 1 base respectively, with 4 bases between them. Germline CDR1 reads SGHNT; CDR2 reads YYREEE (reference sequence). For the CDR3, the DNA is TGTGCCAGCAGCTTGGAAAGTAACTATGGCTACACCTTC. It specifies CASSLESNYGYTF.

This clonotype has just one count. The chain links TRBV7-4 to TRBJ1-1; D is perhaps TRBD1 (6 bases). The ends were cut back, 5 bases at V and 2 bases at J, with 21 bases in the middle. This CDR3 is 17 amino acids long. CDR1 SGHVT and CDR2 SQSDAQ come from the germline V gene. In DNA, the CDR3 is TGTGCCAGCAGCCCACAAGCGGGGGGGGCGACTAACACTGAAGCTTTCTTT. It specifies CASSPQAGGATNTEAFF.

The V gene is TRBV30, the J gene TRBJ2-7; TRBD1 aligns across 10 bases. Germline V lookup: CDR1 GTSNPN, CDR2 SVGIG (reference sequence). The CDR3 is 15 residues long. V lost 1 base, J lost 3 bases, and 6 bases stayed unmatched. The CDR3 DNA is TGTGCCTGGAGTGACCCCGACAGGGGGCTCTACGAGCAGTACTTC. Its translation: CAWSDPDRGLYEQYF.

The chain combines TRBV5-6 with TRBJ2-3; D is undetermined. The CDR3 extends over 15 amino acids. Trimming took 1 base from V and 2 from J, leaving 11 bases between them. Germline assignment: CDR1 SGHDT and CDR2 YYEEEE. As DNA, the CDR3 is TGTGCCAGCAGCTTGCCCGAGCCCTACACAGATACGCAGTATTTT. The encoded protein is CASSLPEPYTDTQYF.

V is TRBV10-1 and J is TRBJ1-1; TRBD1 might be the D (5 bases). The CDR3 has 14 residues. V shed 6 bases and J shed 1 base, with 12 bases lying between them. The germline gives CDR1 WNHNN, CDR2 SYGVQD (reference sequence). CDR3 DNA sequence: TGCGCCAGCAGCGCCGGGACTCCGAACACTGAAGCTTTCTTT. Translation: CASSAGTPNTEAFF.

This clonotype was picked up one time. The V and J genes are TRBV7-6 and TRBJ2-1, with 10 bases that match TRBD2. After removal of 4 bases from V and 1 base from J, the junction contained 7 bases not matched to a gene. The CDR3 runs 17 residues. CDR1 is SGHVS and CDR2 is FNYEAQ in the germline V gene. CDR3 sequence: CASSSRIAGGSYNEQFF. CDR3 nucleotide sequence: TGTGCCAGCAGCTCCCGAATAGCGGGAGGATCCTACAATGAGCAGTTCTTC. Filled out from reference TRBV7-6 and TRBJ2-1, the complete variable domain reads GAGVSQSPRYKVTKRGQDVALRCDPISGHVSLYWYRQALGQGPEFLTYFNYEAQQDKSGLPNDRFSAERPEGSISTLTIQRTEQRDSAMYRCASSSRIAGGSYNEQFFGPGTRLTVL.

This chain connects TRBV19 to TRBJ1-1, with D perhaps matching TRBD1 (5 bases). Per germline, CDR1 LNHDA and CDR2 SQIVND (reference sequence). Trimming removed 0 bases at V and 4 bases at J, with 12 bases between. The CDR3 sequence is 15 residues long. CDR3 residues: CASSIDAPGPTEAFF. The CDR3 bases are TGTGCCAGTAGTATAGATGCTCCGGGGCCCACTGAAGCTTTCTTT.

The genes are TRBV6-5 and TRBJ2-3; D gene uncertain. The CDR3 is 13 amino acids. Trimming left V 8 bases short and J 1 base short, with 10 bases between. CDR1 MNHEY and CDR2 SVGAGI come from the germline V gene. The CDR3 coding sequence is TGTGCCAGCGATAGCAGGCGCACAGATACGCAGTATTTT. Amino acids: CASDSRRTDTQYF.

The chain links TRBV29-1 to TRBJ2-3; 7 bases are a match to TRBD1. The CDR3 sequence is 14 residues long. Germline lookup yields CDR1 SQVTM and CDR2 ANQGSEA. The V and J ends lost 8 bases and 6 bases, in that order; junction bases with no gene match: 14. The CDR3 reads CSLRTGNPKDTQYF. CDR3 nucleotide sequence: TGCAGCCTAAGGACAGGTAATCCAAAGGATACGCAGTATTTT.

Only one count was recorded for this clonotype. The V call is TRBV6-5, the J call TRBJ2-2, with 7 bases lining up with TRBD2. The CDR3 length is 16 residues. Looked up from germline, CDR1 is MNHEY and CDR2 is SVGAGI. The V gene end was trimmed by 4 bases and the J gene end by 7 bases; junction bases not matched to a gene: 12. DNA for the CDR3: TGTGCCAGCAGTTCTTCATCTAGCGGTGGCCACGGGGAGCTGTTTTTT. Its translation: CASSSSSSGGHGELFF.

CDR3 DNA sequence: TGTGCCTGGAGTGTGATGGCAGAGACCCAGTACTTC. Protein product: CAWSVMAETQYF. V usage is TRBV30 and J usage is TRBJ2-5; D gene ambiguous. Germline-derived CDR1 and CDR2 are GTSNPN and SVGIG (reference sequence). This CDR3 region has 12 residues. The V gene lost 0 bases and the J gene lost 4 bases, with 6 bases spanning the gap.

CDR3 sequence reads: CSPEREGRLDEQFF. CDR3 nucleotides: TGCAGCCCTGAGCGGGAGGGCCGTCTGGATGAGCAGTTCTTC. The rearrangement uses TRBV20-1 and TRBJ2-1, with 10 bases aligning to TRBD2. This CDR3 region has 14 residues. Per germline, CDR1 DFQATT and CDR2 SNEGSKA (reference sequence).

The genes are TRBV29-1 and TRBJ1-1; weak D call: TRBD1 (6 bases). Between the trimmed V and J ends, which lost 4 bases and 0 bases, there was a span of 9 bases. The CDR3 totals 13 residues. In germline, CDR1 is SQVTM, CDR2 ANQGSEA. The CDR3 region is CSVGRDMNTEAFF. In nucleotides, the CDR3 is TGCAGCGTTGGGCGGGACATGAACACTGAAGCTTTCTTT.

The rearrangement joins TRBV20-1 to TRBJ2-1; 14 nucleotides agree with TRBD2. The V gene end was trimmed by 4 bases and the J gene end by 10 bases; junction bases not matched to a gene: 6. The V gene's germline CDR1 is DFQATT and CDR2 SNEGSKA (reference sequence). The CDR3 length is 14 residues. The CDR3 nucleotides read TGCAGTGCTACCGGGACTAGCGGGAGATACGAGCAGTTCTTC. Translating gives CSATGTSGRYEQFF.

This rearrangement joins TRBV29-1 to TRBJ2-7; 9 bases align to TRBD1. V shed 1 base and J 3 bases; nucleotides not matched to a gene: 16. The CDR3 contains 18 residues. CDR1 SQVTM and CDR2 ANQGSEA come from the germline V gene. CDR3 in DNA: TGCAGCGTTGAAGGTCCTATAGGGGACAGGGAGGTAGGCTACGAGCAGTACTTC. This encodes CSVEGPIGDREVGYEQYF.

This clonotype was seen just once. The chain joins TRBV9 to TRBJ2-1, with 7 bases matching TRBD2. The V segment lost 4 bases and the J segment 6 bases; nucleotides outside the gene matches: 4. Looked up from germline, CDR1 is SGDLS and CDR2 is YYNGEE. The CDR3 consists of 13 residues. The CDR3, as DNA: TGTGCCAGCAGCATAGGGGAGGGCAATGAGCAGTTCTTC. Protein: CASSIGEGNEQFF. Supplemented by reference TRBV9 and TRBJ2-1, the full variable domain reads DSGVTQTPKHLITATGQRVTLRCSPRSGDLSVYWYQQSLDQGLQFLIQYYNGEERAKGNILERFSAQQFPDLHSELNLSSLELGDSALYFCASSIGEGNEQFFGPGTRLTVL.

The chain combines TRBV7-9 with TRBJ2-7; 10 bases agree with TRBD2. CDR1 and CDR2 from the germline V gene are SEHNR and FQNEAQ (reference sequence). The CDR3 has 15 amino acids. V was pared by 5 bases and J by 6 bases, with 10 bases of the junction left unmatched. DNA for the CDR3: TGTGCCAGCAGCCGGTCGGTTCTAGCGGGAGTCGAGCAGTACTTC. Residues: CASSRSVLAGVEQYF.